These 2 T cell receptor beta chains were all obtained from the same sample, sequenced in a study of cytomegalovirus exposure and HLA in healthy donors. The primer mix had 60 Vbeta and 13 Jbeta primers. Assay used: immunoSEQ multiplex PCR; TCRdb lists only in-frame clones, some missing. The table records about 97,000 clones, 79% of them present only once. Material for sequencing was PBMCs. The receptors originated from a male donor in good health and CMV-seropositive.

This clone was counted only a few times. This chain's CDR3 is CASSLAAGLETQYF. CDR3 bases: TGTGCCAGCAGCTTGGCCGCCGGGTTAGAGACCCAGTACTTC. The J gene is TRBJ2-5, the V gene TRBV5-6; D unclear. Germline V gives CDR1 SGHDT, CDR2 YYEEEE. The CDR3 contains 14 residues. The V gene lost 0 bases and the J gene lost 4 bases, with 10 bases spanning the gap.

The chain is built from TRBV5-1 and TRBJ1-1; D is perhaps TRBD1 (5 bases). The CDR3 is 11 residues long. In germline, CDR1 is SGHRS, CDR2 YFSETQ. V lost 0 bases to trimming and J lost 11 bases, with 8 bases between them. CDR3 residues: CASSLDGGAFF. In nucleotides, the CDR3 is TGCGCCAGCAGCTTGGATGGGGGGGCTTTCTTT.